These T cell receptor beta chains were read from a single sample in a study of blood T cells in healthy people across ages. TCRdb passed the 5' RACE reads through MiXCR, listing each CDR3 protein once. The profile shows about 970,000 distinct CDR3 sequences, 51% of them singletons. Input material: blood. These TCRs come from a woman in her fifties or sixties in good health. Both conserved end residues are part of each CDR3. D genes are given only for firm matches. Where a row states a size, it is once, few, many or the class of an expanded clone; other rows omit it.

D: -
size: few
J: TRBJ2-7
V: TRBV6-5
CDR3: CASSRRREFQQYF

D: TRBD1
size: -
J: -
V: TRBV2
CDR3: CAGMRDRQETQYF

D: -
size: -
J: TRBJ2-1
V: TRBV7-2
CDR3: CASSLLAENYNEQFF

D: -
size: -
J: TRBJ2-5
V: TRBV7-2
CDR3: CASSLDVSRRETQYF

D: -
size: -
J: TRBJ1-5
V: TRBV7-9
CDR3: CASSPAGGEQPQHF

D: -
size: -
J: TRBJ1-2
V: TRBV30
CDR3: CAGPRRQGWIRGYTF

D: TRBD2
size: -
J: TRBJ2-4
V: TRBV6-6
CDR3: CASSSSGKGDIQYF

D: TRBD2
size: -
J: -
V: TRBV6-5
CDR3: CASSRKRDAYEQYF

D: -
size: few
J: TRBJ1-2
V: TRBV20-1
CDR3: CSATPRGLGYGYTF

D: TRBD1
size: -
J: -
V: TRBV6-2/TRBV6-3
CDR3: CASSSPTGVYEQYF